This entry lists 19 T cell receptor beta chains sequenced from one sample in a study of Tregs in tolerant kidney transplant recipients. The assay was immunoSEQ multiplex PCR, and TCRdb's table has in-frame clones only and misses some. The sample has about 94,000 clones; approximately 94% are singletons. This specimen consisted of CD4+ T cells from blood, obtained before the transplant. The origin of the receptors is a human donor who received a combined kidney and bone marrow transplant.

The chain carries TRBV4-3 and TRBJ1-2, with D possibly matching TRBD1 (6 bases). The V gene lost 4 bases and the J gene lost 4 bases, with 16 bases spanning the gap. The germline CDR1 and CDR2 sequences are LGHNA and YSLEER. This CDR3 is 15 amino acids long. The CDR3 sequence is CASSLQKGVAYGYTF. In DNA, the CDR3 is TGCGCCAGCAGCCTACAGAAGGGGGTAGCCTATGGCTACACCTTC.

The chain has TRBV30 and TRBJ2-2, with 9 bases fitting TRBD1. This CDR3 contains 14 residues. Germline CDR1 GTSNPN, CDR2 SVGIG (reference sequence). V lost 2 bases and J lost 4; bases outside the gene matches: 2. Here the CDR3 DNA reads TGTGCCTGGAGTAGGACAGGGGTCACCGGGGAGCTGTTTTTT. Residues: CAWSRTGVTGELFF. Full variable domain (remainder filled in from reference TRBV30 and TRBJ2-2): SQTIHQWPATLVQPVGSPLSLECTVEGTSNPNLYWYRQAAGRGLQLLFYSVGIGQISSEVPQNLSASRPQDRQFILSSKKLLLSDSGFYLCAWSRTGVTGELFFGEGSRLTVL.

The chain joins TRBV5-1 to TRBJ2-7; 9 bases are shared with TRBD1. This CDR3 has 15 residues. Germline lookup yields CDR1 SGHRS and CDR2 YFSETQ. J was trimmed by 3 bases and V by 4 bases; bases with no gene match: 8. The CDR3 region has the DNA TGCGCCAGCAGCCAAGGGGACAGGGAGATCTACGAGCAGTACTTC. Protein: CASSQGDREIYEQYF. The complete variable domain, with remaining parts taken from reference TRBV5-1 and TRBJ2-7, reads KAGVTQTPRYLIKTRGQQVTLSCSPISGHRSVSWYQQTPGQGLQFLFEYFSETQRNKGNFPGRFSGRQFSNSRSEMNVSTLELGDSALYLCASSQGDREIYEQYFGPGTRLTVT.

This chain joins TRBV4-1 and TRBJ2-5; 8 bases are shared with TRBD2. With V trimmed by 3 bases and J by 2 bases, 8 bases remained unmatched. Looked up from germline, CDR1 is MGHRA and CDR2 is YSYEKL. This CDR3 is built from 16 residues. Here the CDR3 DNA reads TGCGCCAGCAGCCATGGACTAGCCCGGGGGCAAGAGACCCAGTACTTC. Amino acid sequence: CASSHGLARGQETQYF.

The rearrangement uses TRBV21-1 and TRBJ2-7; TRBD1, as called in the table, went unchecked against the DNA. TRBV21-1 is a documented pseudogene. The length of the CDR3 is 16 residues. This chain's CDR3 is CASSKVKGVGEDEQYF. CDR3 coding DNA: TGTGCCAGCAGCAAGGTGAAGGGGGTAGGGGAAGACGAGCAGTACTTC.

The rearrangement joins TRBV7-2 to TRBJ2-2; TRBD1 might be the D (6 bases). Trimming took 2 bases from V and 0 from J, leaving 10 bases between them. The CDR3 is made up of 16 amino acids. Germline values: CDR1 SGHTA, CDR2 FQGNSA. CDR3 DNA sequence: TGTGCCAGCAGCTTACAAGGGGGTACGAACACCGGGGAGCTGTTTTTT. Translation: CASSLQGGTNTGELFF.

The chain carries TRBV5-4 and TRBJ2-5; possibly TRBD1 for D (5 bases). Germline lookup yields CDR1 SGHNT and CDR2 YYREEE (reference sequence). The CDR3 covers 14 residues. Trimming cost V 0 bases and J 2 bases, with 8 bases left between them. Written as DNA, the CDR3 is TGTGCCAGCAGCTTGGCCAGGGTACAAGAGACCCAGTACTTC. This translates into CASSLARVQETQYF.

The chain carries TRBV6-1 and TRBJ2-7; tentatively, D is TRBD1 (6 bases). This CDR3 comprises 14 residues. The V gene's germline CDR1 is MNHNS and CDR2 SASEGT. The germline V and J ends were trimmed by 5 bases and 1 base, with 12 bases remaining between them. The DNA of the CDR3 is TGTGCCAGCAGTTTCCGCCAGGGGTCCTACGAGCAGTACTTC. This translates into CASSFRQGSYEQYF.

The CDR3 DNA is TGTGCCAGCTCACGTTCTGCGGGACAGGCAGATACGCAGTATTTT. Translated, it gives CASSRSAGQADTQYF. The chain recombines TRBV18 with TRBJ2-3, with 8 bases that match TRBD1. Germline values: CDR1 KGHSH, CDR2 LQKENI. The V and J ends lost 4 bases and 4 bases, in that order; junction bases with no gene match: 7. CDR3 length: 15 amino acids.

The V gene is TRBV21-1, the J gene TRBJ2-4; the D segment call TRBD2 is taken from the table without a DNA check. TRBV21-1 is a pseudogene segment. The CDR3 is made up of 16 amino acids. CDR3 bases: TGTGCCAGCAGACCCACGAGGAATTGGGCCAAAAACATTCAGTACTTC. This encodes CASRPTRNWAKNIQYF.

The chain employs TRBV19 and TRBJ1-2; D perhaps matches TRBD1 (6 bases). Per germline, CDR1 LNHDA and CDR2 SQIVND (reference sequence). Trimming removed 5 bases at V and 2 bases at J, with 15 bases between. The CDR3 runs 15 residues. The CDR3 nucleotides read TGTGCCAGTAGTTTACGGGACACAGAAAACTATGGCTACACCTTC. Translated: CASSLRDTENYGYTF.

V and J are TRBV9 and TRBJ2-1; TRBD1 might be the D (6 bases). The ends were cut back, 0 bases at V and 10 bases at J, with 11 bases in the middle. This CDR3 has 13 residues. Germline V gene lookup returns CDR1 SGDLS and CDR2 YYNGEE. The CDR3 sequence: CASSVEGTREQFF. The CDR3 nucleotides read TGTGCCAGCAGCGTAGAGGGGACACGAGAGCAGTTCTTC.

V gene TRBV28 combines with J gene TRBJ2-4, with D perhaps matching TRBD1 (6 bases). CDR3 length: 18 amino acids. Between the trimmed V and J ends, which lost 6 bases and 0 bases, there was a span of 21 bases. Germline V gene sequence: CDR1 MDHEN, CDR2 SYDVKM. CDR3: CASRPRTGQLIAKNIQYF. CDR3 bases: TGTGCCAGCAGACCACGAACGGGACAACTAATAGCCAAAAACATTCAGTACTTC.

The rearrangement uses TRBV7-9 and TRBJ1-1; D gene ambiguous. With 1 base removed from V and 7 bases from J, the gap between germline ends came to 13 bases. The CDR3 runs 14 residues. Germline CDR1 and CDR2: SEHNR and FQNEAQ (reference sequence). The CDR3 nucleotides read TGTGCCAGCAGCTTAGTTATGGGCCAAAATGAAGCTTTCTTT. Its protein is CASSLVMGQNEAFF.

The chain is built from TRBV5-8 and TRBJ1-5; TRBD1 is a possible D gene (5 bases). The CDR3 is made up of 17 amino acids. V gave up 1 base and J gave up 6 bases, with 20 bases separating them. The germline gives CDR1 SGHTS, CDR2 YDEGEE. The CDR3 DNA is TGTGCCAGCAGCTTGCTATTGGGTGGGGCGCTAGGTCAGCCCCAGCATTTT. Protein sequence: CASSLLLGGALGQPQHF.

This clone was seen a few times. A junction end diverges from the germline sequence, so it may reflect a read error. This specimen includes other DNA sequences encoding the same CDR3. The chain combines TRBV5-4 with TRBJ1-6; TRBD1 matches 10 bases. The CDR3 consists of 15 residues. Germline CDR1 and CDR2: SGHNT and YYREEE (reference sequence). The CDR3 nucleotides are TGTGCCAGCAGCCTCGACAGGGGGCCCAATTCCCCCCTCCACTTT. This codes for CASSLDRGPNSPLHF.

V usage is TRBV10-3 and J usage is TRBJ2-1, with 8 bases aligning to TRBD1. CDR1 is ENHRY, CDR2 SYGVKD, per germline. J lost 5 bases, V lost 2 bases, and 11 bases had no gene match. The CDR3 extends over 17 amino acids. The CDR3 reads CAISEKGSGQGHNEQFF. In DNA, the CDR3 is TGTGCCATCAGTGAGAAGGGTTCCGGACAGGGCCACAATGAGCAGTTCTTC.

The chain combines TRBV11-2 with TRBJ2-3; no definite D call. Deletions cut 6 bases from V and 0 bases from J, with 4 bases between. The CDR3 has 12 amino acids. The germline V gene has CDR1 SGHAT and CDR2 FQNNGV. CDR3: CASRQSTDTQYF. CDR3 nucleotides: TGTGCCAGCAGACAGAGCACAGATACGCAGTATTTT. The whole variable domain, remainder taken from reference TRBV11-2 and TRBJ2-3, is EAGVAQSPRYKIIEKRQSVAFWCNPISGHATLYWYQQILGQGPKLLIQFQNNGVVDDSQLPKDRFSAERLKGVDSTLKIQPAKLEDSAVYLCASRQSTDTQYFGPGTRLTVL.

This clone was observed a handful of times. This chain connects TRBV28 to TRBJ1-4; 8 bases map to TRBD1. Trimming took 5 bases from V and 8 from J; bases not matched to a gene: 10. Germline V lookup: CDR1 MDHEN, CDR2 SYDVKM. The CDR3 contains 15 residues. The CDR3 spells CASSTPGGFREKLFF. The CDR3 coding sequence is TGTGCCAGCAGTACACCAGGGGGCTTTCGGGAAAAACTGTTTTTT.